This is a list of T cell receptor beta chains from one sample in a study of T-cell reconstitution after alpha-beta-depleted transplantation in children. TCRdb independently ran MiXCR on the PCR reads; one entry per CDR3 protein. Of about 980,000 distinct CDR3 sequences in the sample, about 29% were seen once. The material sequenced was PBMCs, mostly from graft donor cells, taken 360 days after TCRalphabeta/CD19-depleted stem cell transplant. The receptors stem from a boy less than two years old who had a stem cell transplant for SCID, so the T cells may come from the graft donor. Both conserved end residues are part of each CDR3. Fields, in order: D gene, clone size, J gene, V gene, CDR3 protein, CDR3 DNA. A D gene is named only where the DNA matches it firmly. Size is stated for part of the rows, as once, few or many counts, or as a class when the clone is expanded.

>TRBD1|-|TRBJ1-6|TRBV6-5
CASSYTGVGQRSPLHF
TGTGCCAGCAGTTACACGGGTGTGGGACAGCGATCACCCCTCCACTTT
>-|once|TRBJ2-1|TRBV5-1
CASSSFGGQGNEQFF
TGCGCCAGCAGCTCCTTCGGGGGTCAGGGCAATGAGCAGTTCTTC
>TRBD1|-|TRBJ1-5|TRBV7-8
CASSRQGRGYSNQPQHF
TGTGCCAGCAGCCGACAGGGCAGGGGCTATAGCAATCAGCCCCAGCATTTT
>-|-|TRBJ2-7|TRBV20-1
CSASGGPTYEQYF
TGCAGTGCTAGCGGGGGGCCTACCTACGAGCAGTACTTC
>-|few|TRBJ2-1|TRBV4-1
CASSQGRGLYEQFF
TGCGCCAGCAGCCAAGGGCGTGGTTTATATGAGCAGTTCTTC
>-|-|TRBJ1-3|TRBV7-6
CASSLGRKSGNTIYF
TGTGCCAGCAGCTTGGGACGGAAATCTGGAAACACCATATATTTT
>TRBD1|-|TRBJ2-1|TRBV4-1
CASSGRGQAGWDNEQFF
TGCGCCAGCAGCGGACGGGGACAGGCAGGATGGGACAATGAGCAGTTCTTC
>TRBD1|few|TRBJ2-4|TRBV20-1
CSARTGDIQYF
TGCAGTGCTCGGACAGGGGACATTCAGTACTTC
>TRBD1|-|TRBJ1-1|TRBV20-1
CSARGTEEAFF
TGCAGTGCTCGTGGGACAGAAGAAGCTTTCTTT
>TRBD1|few|TRBJ2-1|TRBV11-2
CASSSGPGTGEYEQFF
TGTGCCAGCAGCTCCGGTCCCGGGACAGGGGAGTATGAGCAGTTCTTC
>-|-|TRBJ2-6|TRBV28
CASTRGSGGSGANVLTF
TGTGCCAGCACACGGGGATCAGGAGGCTCTGGGGCCAACGTCCTGACTTTC
>TRBD2|-|TRBJ2-1|TRBV20-1
CSASRAGGPYNEQFF
TGCAGTGCTAGTAGAGCGGGGGGGCCTTACAATGAGCAGTTCTTC
>-|-|TRBJ2-7|TRBV7-9
CASSLVGAHEQYF
TGTGCCAGCAGCTTAGTTGGGGCACACGAGCAGTACTTC
>TRBD1|few|TRBJ2-7|TRBV5-1
CASSLAQGTEQYF
TGCGCCAGCAGCTTAGCACAGGGGACCGAGCAGTACTTC
>-|-|TRBJ1-5|TRBV7-9
CASSLVGGVGPQHF
TGTGCCAGCAGCTTAGTCGGGGGGGTGGGGCCCCAGCATTTT
>-|-|TRBJ1-1|TRBV5-1
CASSSLGGVMNTEAFF
TGCGCCAGCAGCTCTTTAGGGGGGGTCATGAACACTGAAGCTTTCTTT
>-|few|TRBJ2-5|TRBV20-1
CSAREWRQETQYF
TGCAGTGCTAGAGAATGGAGACAAGAGACCCAGTACTTC
>TRBD2|few|TRBJ2-7|TRBV27
CASSNRWGLAGGTFYEQYF
TGTGCCAGCAGTAACCGCTGGGGACTAGCGGGGGGGACGTTCTACGAGCAGTACTTC
>-|-|TRBJ2-2|TRBV6-6
CASTPRGELFF
TGTGCCAGCACTCCCCGAGGGGAGCTGTTTTTT
>TRBD2|once|TRBJ2-1|TRBV27
CASRKGLAGTYNEQFF
TGTGCCAGCAGAAAAGGACTAGCGGGGACCTACAATGAGCAGTTCTTC
>TRBD1|few|TRBJ1-1|TRBV20-1
CSARAPGQGVVNTEAFF
TGCAGTGCTAGAGCCCCGGGACAGGGGGTCGTGAACACTGAAGCTTTCTTT
>-|few|TRBJ2-7|TRBV10-3
CATEGGDHEQYF
TGTGCCACCGAAGGGGGGGACCACGAGCAGTACTTC
>-|few|TRBJ2-7|TRBV29-1
CSVEVVGEVSGEQYF
TGCAGCGTTGAAGTAGTGGGGGAAGTATCCGGCGAGCAGTACTTC
>-|-|TRBJ2-3|TRBV4-3
CASSQDLGPTDTQYF
TGCGCCAGCAGCCAAGATTTAGGCCCCACAGATACGCAGTATTTT
>-|many|TRBJ1-1|TRBV28
CASSSRDTEAFF
TGTGCCAGCAGTTCCCGGGACACTGAAGCTTTCTTT
>-|-|TRBJ2-1|TRBV6-2/TRBV6-3
CATFWGVSNEQFF
TGTGCCACATTCTGGGGGGTCTCGAATGAGCAGTTCTTC
>-|few|TRBJ1-2|TRBV9
CASSDEVYGYTF
TGTGCCAGCAGCGATGAGGTCTATGGCTACACCTTC
>TRBD1|-|TRBJ2-7|TRBV6-5
CASSSPGQGGRQYF
TGTGCCAGCAGTTCTCCGGGACAGGGGGGACGGCAGTACTTC
>TRBD2|-|TRBJ2-3|TRBV6-5
CASSSRTSGHSTDTQYF
TGTGCCAGCAGTTCCAGGACTAGCGGCCATAGCACAGATACGCAGTATTTT
>-|few|TRBJ1-1|TRBV19
CASTVSFIAEAFF
TGTGCCAGTACGGTCAGTTTCATAGCTGAAGCTTTCTTT
>-|few|TRBJ1-5|TRBV28
CASSLRGQGLQPQHF
TGTGCCAGCAGTTTACGGGGTCAGGGGTTACAGCCCCAGCATTTT
>-|few|TRBJ1-3|TRBV6-1
CASGRQTRSGNTIYF
TGTGCCAGCGGTCGACAGACTCGCTCTGGAAACACCATATATTTT
>TRBD1|-|TRBJ1-5|TRBV4-1
CASSPNPGTGGYSNQPQHF
TGCGCCAGCAGCCCAAACCCCGGGACAGGGGGTTATAGCAATCAGCCCCAGCATTTT
>-|few|TRBJ2-7|TRBV7-9
CASSSGTAFGEQYF
TGTGCCAGCAGTTCAGGGACTGCCTTTGGAGAGCAGTACTTC
>-|-|TRBJ2-1|TRBV5-1
CASSSEGGGINNEQFF
TGCGCCAGCAGCTCGGAGGGCGGGGGCATCAACAATGAGCAGTTCTTC
>-|-|TRBJ2-7|TRBV20-1
CSASFSYEQYF
TGCAGTGCTAGTTTTTCCTACGAGCAGTACTTC
>-|-|TRBJ1-3|TRBV29-1
CSVVVLSGGGNTIYF
TGCAGCGTTGTGGTGCTCTCCGGGGGAGGAAACACCATATATTTT
>-|few|TRBJ2-7|TRBV4-1
CASSQVPGRRVYEQYF
TGCGCCAGCAGCCAAGTGCCCGGGCGGAGGGTCTACGAGCAGTACTTC
>-|many|TRBJ2-5|TRBV28
CASSLYGDQETQYF
TGTGCCAGCAGTTTATATGGAGATCAAGAGACCCAGTACTTC
>-|-|TRBJ2-3|TRBV4-1
CASSQGVYRAGDTQYF
TGCGCCAGCAGCCAAGGAGTCTATCGGGCGGGAGATACGCAGTATTTT
>-|few|TRBJ1-1|TRBV5-1
CASSLGQTMNTEAFF
TGCGCCAGCAGCTTGGGGCAGACAATGAACACTGAAGCTTTCTTT
>-|-|TRBJ2-2|TRBV20-1
CSARSSGAPTGELFF
TGCAGTGCTAGGTCCTCGGGGGCTCCTACCGGGGAGCTGTTTTTT
>-|-|TRBJ2-2|TRBV9
CASSVKSNTGELFF
TGTGCCAGCAGCGTAAAGTCGAACACCGGGGAGCTGTTTTTT
>TRBD1|few|TRBJ1-4|TRBV20-1
CSAKTTGGHEKLFF
TGCAGTGCTAAGACGACAGGGGGACATGAAAAACTGTTTTTT
>-|few|TRBJ2-4|TRBV2
CASKGSLAKNIQYF
TGTGCCAGCAAGGGCAGTCTAGCCAAAAACATTCAGTACTTC
>-|few|TRBJ2-7|TRBV2
CASSEALRDYEQYF
TGTGCCAGCAGTGAAGCACTCCGGGACTACGAGCAGTACTTC
>TRBD1|few|TRBJ1-1|TRBV20-1
CSARQGAMNTEAFF
TGCAGTGCTAGGCAGGGGGCCATGAACACTGAAGCTTTCTTT
>-|few|TRBJ2-7|TRBV12-3/TRBV12-4
CASSRPPDEQYF
TGTGCCAGCAGCCGGCCCCCCGACGAGCAGTACTTC
>-|few|TRBJ2-2|TRBV12-3/TRBV12-4
CASSFGRLSSNTGELFF
TGTGCCAGCAGTTTCGGAAGACTAAGTTCGAACACCGGGGAGCTGTTTTTT
>TRBD2|-|TRBJ2-1|TRBV24-1
CATSDVIAGPWNEQFF
TGTGCCACCAGTGATGTGATAGCGGGGCCATGGAATGAGCAGTTCTTC
>TRBD1|few|TRBJ1-3|TRBV6-5
CASSYAPDPGQGNTIYF
TGTGCCAGCAGTTACGCTCCCGACCCGGGACAGGGAAACACCATATATTTT
>-|few|TRBJ2-5|TRBV5-1
CASSAGLETQYF
TGCGCCAGCAGCGCGGGGCTAGAGACCCAGTACTTC